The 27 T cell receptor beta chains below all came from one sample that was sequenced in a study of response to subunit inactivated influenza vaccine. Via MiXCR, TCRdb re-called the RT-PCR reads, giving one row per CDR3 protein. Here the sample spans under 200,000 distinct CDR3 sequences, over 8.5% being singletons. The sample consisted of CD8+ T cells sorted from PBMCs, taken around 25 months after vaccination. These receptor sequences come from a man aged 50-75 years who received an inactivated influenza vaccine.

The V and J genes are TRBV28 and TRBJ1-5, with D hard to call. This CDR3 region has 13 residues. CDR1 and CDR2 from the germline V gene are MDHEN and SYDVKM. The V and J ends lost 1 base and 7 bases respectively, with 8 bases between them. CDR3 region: CASSLSSGQPQHF. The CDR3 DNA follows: TGTGCCAGCAGTTTATCATCGGGCCAGCCCCAGCATTTT. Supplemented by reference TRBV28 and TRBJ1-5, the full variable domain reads DVKVTQSSRYLVKRTGEKVFLECVQDMDHENMFWYRQDPGLGLRLIYFSYDVKMKEKGDIPEGYSVSREKKERFSLILESASTNQTSMYLCASSLSSGQPQHFGDGTRLSIL.

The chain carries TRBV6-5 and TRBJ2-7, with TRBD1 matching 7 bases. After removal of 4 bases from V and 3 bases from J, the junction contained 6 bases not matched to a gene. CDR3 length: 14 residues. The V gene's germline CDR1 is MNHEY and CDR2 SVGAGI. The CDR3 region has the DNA TGTGCCAGCAGTTCCCTGACAGGGATCTACGAGCAGTACTTC. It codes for CASSSLTGIYEQYF.

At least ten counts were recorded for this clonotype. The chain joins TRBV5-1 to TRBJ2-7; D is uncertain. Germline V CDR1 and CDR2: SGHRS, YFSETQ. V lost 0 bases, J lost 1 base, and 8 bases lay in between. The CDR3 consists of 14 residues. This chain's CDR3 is CASSLAYQSYEQYF. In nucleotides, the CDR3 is TGCGCCAGCAGCTTGGCGTACCAATCCTACGAGCAGTACTTC.

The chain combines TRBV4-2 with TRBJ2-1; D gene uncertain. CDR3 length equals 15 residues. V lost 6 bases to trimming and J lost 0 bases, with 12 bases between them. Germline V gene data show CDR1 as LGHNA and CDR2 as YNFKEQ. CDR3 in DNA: TGTGCCAGCAGTAACTTGCCGAGCTCCTACAATGAGCAGTTCTTC. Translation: CASSNLPSSYNEQFF.

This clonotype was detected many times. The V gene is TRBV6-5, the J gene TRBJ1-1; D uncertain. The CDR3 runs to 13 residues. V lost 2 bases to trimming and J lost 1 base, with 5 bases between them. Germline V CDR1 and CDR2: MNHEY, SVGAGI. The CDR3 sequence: CASSYKSNTEAFF. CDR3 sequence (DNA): TGTGCCAGCAGTTACAAGTCGAACACTGAAGCTTTCTTT.

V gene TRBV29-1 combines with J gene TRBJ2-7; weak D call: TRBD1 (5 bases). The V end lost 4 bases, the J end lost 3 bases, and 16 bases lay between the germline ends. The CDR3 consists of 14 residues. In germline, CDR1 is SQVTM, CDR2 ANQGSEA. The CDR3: CSVAEGFQGYEQYF. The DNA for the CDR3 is TGCAGCGTTGCCGAAGGGTTTCAGGGCTACGAGCAGTACTTC.

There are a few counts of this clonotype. The CDR3 loop reads CASSRSFGETDTQYF. CDR3 DNA sequence: TGTGCCAGCTCACGAAGTTTCGGGGAAACAGATACGCAGTATTTT. The chain couples TRBV18 to TRBJ2-3; maybe TRBD2 (5 bases). Germline V CDR1 and CDR2: KGHSH, LQKENI. Trimming removed 4 bases from V and 3 bases from J, with 14 bases in between. This CDR3 region has 15 residues.

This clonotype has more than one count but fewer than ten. In DNA form, the CDR3 reads TGCAGCTCAACCGGCGGTGATGGCTACACCTTC. Protein sequence: CSSTGGDGYTF. This chain joins TRBV29-1 and TRBJ1-2; D is unclear. Looked up from germline, CDR1 is SQVTM and CDR2 is ANQGSEA. The CDR3 runs to 11 residues. The ends were cut back, 8 bases at V and 6 bases at J, with 13 bases in the middle. The full variable domain, completed using reference TRBV29-1 and TRBJ1-2, is SAVISQKPSRDICQRGTSLTIQCQVDSQVTMMFWYRQQPGQSLTLIATANQGSEATYESGFVIDKFPISRPNLTFSTLTVSNMSPEDSSIYLCSSTGGDGYTFGSGTRLTVV.

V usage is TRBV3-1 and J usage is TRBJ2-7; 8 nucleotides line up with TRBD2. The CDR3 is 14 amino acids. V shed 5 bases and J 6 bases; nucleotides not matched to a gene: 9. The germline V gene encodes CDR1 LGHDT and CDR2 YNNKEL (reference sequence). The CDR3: CASSLAGSPLEQYF. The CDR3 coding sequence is TGTGCCAGCAGCTTAGCGGGATCCCCTCTCGAGCAGTACTTC.

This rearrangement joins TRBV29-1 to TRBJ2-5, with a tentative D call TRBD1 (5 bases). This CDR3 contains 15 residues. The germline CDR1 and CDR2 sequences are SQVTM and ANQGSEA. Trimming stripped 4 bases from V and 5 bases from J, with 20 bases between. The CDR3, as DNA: TGCAGCGTTGTACAGGCTAGAAAGGGTCTGGAGACCCAGTACTTC. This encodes CSVVQARKGLETQYF.

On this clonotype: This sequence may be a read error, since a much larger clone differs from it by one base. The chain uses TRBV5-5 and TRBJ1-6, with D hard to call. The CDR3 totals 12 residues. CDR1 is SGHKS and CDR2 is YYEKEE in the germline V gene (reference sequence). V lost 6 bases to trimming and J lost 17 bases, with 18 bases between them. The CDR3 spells CASILGGSAVHF. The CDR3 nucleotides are TGTGCCAGCATCTTAGGCGGGAGCGCTGTCCACTTT. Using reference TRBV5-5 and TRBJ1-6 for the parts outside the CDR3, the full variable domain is DAGVTQSPTHLIKTRGQQVTLRCSPISGHKSVSWYQQVLGQGPQFIFQYYEKEERGRGNFPDRFSARQFPNYSSELNVNALLLGDSALYLCASILGGSAVHFGNGTRLTVT.

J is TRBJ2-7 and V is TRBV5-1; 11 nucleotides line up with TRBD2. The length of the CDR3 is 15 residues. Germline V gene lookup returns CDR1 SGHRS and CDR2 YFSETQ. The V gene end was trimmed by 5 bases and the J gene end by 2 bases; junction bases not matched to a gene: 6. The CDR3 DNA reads TGCGCCAGCAGGCCCGGGACTAGCGGTACCTACGAGCAGTACTTC. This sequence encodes CASRPGTSGTYEQYF.

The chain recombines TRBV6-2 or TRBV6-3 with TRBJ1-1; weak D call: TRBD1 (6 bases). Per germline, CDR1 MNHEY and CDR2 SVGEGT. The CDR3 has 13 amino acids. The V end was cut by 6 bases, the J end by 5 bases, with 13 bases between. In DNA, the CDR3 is TGTGCCAGCAGGCCCAGGGGATTAACTGAAGCTTTCTTT. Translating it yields CASRPRGLTEAFF.

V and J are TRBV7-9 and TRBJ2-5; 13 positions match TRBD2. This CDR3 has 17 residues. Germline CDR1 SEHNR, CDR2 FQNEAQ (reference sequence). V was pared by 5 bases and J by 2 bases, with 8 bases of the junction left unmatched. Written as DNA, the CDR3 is TGTGCCAGCAGCACCCACGGGACTAGCGGGACACAAGAGACCCAGTACTTC. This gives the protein CASSTHGTSGTQETQYF.

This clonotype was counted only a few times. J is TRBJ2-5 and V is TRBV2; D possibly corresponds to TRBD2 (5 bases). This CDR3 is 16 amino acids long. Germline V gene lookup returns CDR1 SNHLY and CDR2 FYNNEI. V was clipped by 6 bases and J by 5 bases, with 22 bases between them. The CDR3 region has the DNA TGTGCCAGCAGAGAATCCGGGAACCCACCCCGGGAGACCCAGTACTTC. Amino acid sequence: CASRESGNPPRETQYF.

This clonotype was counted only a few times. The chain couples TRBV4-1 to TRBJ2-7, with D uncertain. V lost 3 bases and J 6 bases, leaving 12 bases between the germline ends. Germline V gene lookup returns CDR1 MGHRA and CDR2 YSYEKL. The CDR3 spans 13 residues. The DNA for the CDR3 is TGCGCCAGCAGCCAGCCCTTTATCTCCGAGCAGTACTTC. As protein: CASSQPFISEQYF.

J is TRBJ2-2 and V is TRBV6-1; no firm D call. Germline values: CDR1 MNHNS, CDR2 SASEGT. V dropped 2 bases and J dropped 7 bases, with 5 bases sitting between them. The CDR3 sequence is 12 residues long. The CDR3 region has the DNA TGTGCCAGCAGTGAATATTACGGGGAGCTGTTTTTT. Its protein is CASSEYYGELFF.

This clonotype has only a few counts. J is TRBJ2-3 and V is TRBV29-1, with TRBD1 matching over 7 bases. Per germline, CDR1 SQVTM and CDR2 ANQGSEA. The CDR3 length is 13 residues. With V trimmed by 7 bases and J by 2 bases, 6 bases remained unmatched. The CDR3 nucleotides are TGCAGCGACAGACAGGGCTCCACAGATACGCAGTATTTT. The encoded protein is CSDRQGSTDTQYF.

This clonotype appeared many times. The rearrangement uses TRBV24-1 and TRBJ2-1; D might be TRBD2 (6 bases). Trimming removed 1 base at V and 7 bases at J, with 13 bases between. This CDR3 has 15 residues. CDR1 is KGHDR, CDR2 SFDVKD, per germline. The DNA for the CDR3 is TGTGCCACCAGTGATTTAGGAGGGAAAGGGAATGAGCAGTTCTTC. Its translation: CATSDLGGKGNEQFF.

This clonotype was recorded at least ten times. The CDR3 bases are TGTGCCAGCAGCTTGATGCTCAGCTACAATGAGCAGTTCTTC. It codes for CASSLMLSYNEQFF. The chain is built from TRBV5-5 and TRBJ2-1; D call uncertain. This CDR3 is built from 14 residues. V was pared by 1 base and J by 3 bases, with 8 bases between. Looked up from germline, CDR1 is SGHKS and CDR2 is YYEKEE (reference sequence).

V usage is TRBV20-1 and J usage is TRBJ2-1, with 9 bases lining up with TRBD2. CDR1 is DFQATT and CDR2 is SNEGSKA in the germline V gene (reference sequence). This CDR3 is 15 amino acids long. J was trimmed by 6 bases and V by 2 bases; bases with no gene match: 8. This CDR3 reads CSARSSGKTANEQFF. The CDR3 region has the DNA TGCAGTGCTAGATCTAGCGGGAAGACAGCCAATGAGCAGTTCTTC.

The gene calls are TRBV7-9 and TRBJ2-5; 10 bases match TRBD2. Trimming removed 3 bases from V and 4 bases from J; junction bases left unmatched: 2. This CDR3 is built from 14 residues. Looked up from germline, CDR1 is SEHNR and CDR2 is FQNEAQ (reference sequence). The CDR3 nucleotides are TGTGCCAGCAGCTTGGCTAGCGGGAGAGAGACCCAGTACTTC. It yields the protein CASSLASGRETQYF.

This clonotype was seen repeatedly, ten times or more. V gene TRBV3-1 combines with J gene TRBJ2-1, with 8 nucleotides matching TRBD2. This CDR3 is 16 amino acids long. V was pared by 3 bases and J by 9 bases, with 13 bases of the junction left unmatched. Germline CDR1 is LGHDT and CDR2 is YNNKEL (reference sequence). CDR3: CASSHGLGLGGGEQFF. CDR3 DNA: TGTGCCAGCAGCCATGGCTTGGGACTAGGTGGCGGTGAGCAGTTCTTC.

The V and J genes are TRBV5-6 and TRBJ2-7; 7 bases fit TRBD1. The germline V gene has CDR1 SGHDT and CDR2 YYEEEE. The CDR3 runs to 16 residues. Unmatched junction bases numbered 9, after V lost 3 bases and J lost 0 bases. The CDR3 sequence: CASSWDGTVDSYEQYF. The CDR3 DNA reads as TGTGCCAGCAGCTGGGACGGGACAGTGGACTCCTACGAGCAGTACTTC.

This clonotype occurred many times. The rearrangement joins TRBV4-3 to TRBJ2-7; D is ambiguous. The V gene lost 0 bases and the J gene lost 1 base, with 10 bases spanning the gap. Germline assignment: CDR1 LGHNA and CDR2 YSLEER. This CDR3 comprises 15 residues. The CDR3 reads CASSQEFRNSYEQYF. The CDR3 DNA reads TGCGCCAGCAGCCAAGAATTCCGGAATTCCTACGAGCAGTACTTC.

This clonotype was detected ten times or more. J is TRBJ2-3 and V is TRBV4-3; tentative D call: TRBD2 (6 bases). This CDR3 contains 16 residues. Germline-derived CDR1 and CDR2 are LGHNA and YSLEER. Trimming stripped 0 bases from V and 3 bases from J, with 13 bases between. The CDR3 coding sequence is TGCGCCAGCAGCCAAGATTGGAGGGGCTCTACAGATACGCAGTATTTT. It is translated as CASSQDWRGSTDTQYF.

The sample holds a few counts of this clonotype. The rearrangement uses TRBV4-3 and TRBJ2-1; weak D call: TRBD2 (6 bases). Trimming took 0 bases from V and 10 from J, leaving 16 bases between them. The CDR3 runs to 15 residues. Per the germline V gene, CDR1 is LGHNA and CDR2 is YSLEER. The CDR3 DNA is TGCGCCAGCAGCCAAGATCGTTTTGGCCTAGCGGAGCAGTTCTTC. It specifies CASSQDRFGLAEQFF.